The next 2 T cell receptor beta chains were all read from a single sample in a study of Ad26.COV2.S vaccination and SARS-CoV-2 variants. As for treatment: some 20 received Ad26.COV2.S at low or high dose, single or two shots; 5 received placebo; per-sample allocation not given. After the first vaccine or placebo injection, samples were drawn on day 63. Some clones are missing from TCRdb's copy, which holds only in-frame ones; the method was immunoSEQ multiplex PCR. The sample holds about 400,000 clones; about nine tenths are singletons and the top ten take about 1.9%. The sample here was peripheral blood, taken in a trial of Ad26.COV2.S vaccine versus placebo. These receptor sequences come from a person aged 18-65 years who received the Ad26.COV2.S COVID-19 vaccine or a placebo.

This rearrangement joins TRBV12-3 or TRBV12-4 to TRBJ2-5; TRBD2 is a possible D gene (6 bases). Trimming took 5 bases from V and 2 from J, leaving 6 bases between them. CDR3 size: 12 residues. For the CDR3, the DNA is TGTGCCAGCAGTGGGGGGCAAGAGACCCAGTACTTC. This gives the protein CASSGGQETQYF.

With respect to this clone: Other nucleotide sequences from this sample produce the same CDR3. The DNA for the CDR3 is TGTGCCAGCAGTTACCGGGACAGGGGACCCTACGAGCAGTACTTC. Protein product: CASSYRDRGPYEQYF. The V call is TRBV6-2 or TRBV6-3, the J call TRBJ2-7, with 10 bases identical to TRBD1. The CDR3 has 15 amino acids. V dropped 2 bases and J dropped 2; count of bases not matched to a gene: 3. Germline CDR1 and CDR2: MNHEY and SVGEGT.